Below, one T cell receptor (beta chain) is given with its context. Its target is unknown. The data originate from a study of a mutant IDH1 vaccine in newly diagnosed glioma. In the study overall: Following radiotherapy alone, or alongside temozolomide cycles, vaccination was started after an interval of 4-6 weeks.

TCRdb's copy holds only in-frame clones and misses some; the assay was immunoSEQ multiplex PCR. The sample contains around 60,000 clones, roughly 85% of which appear only once. The V gene's germline CDR1 is SGHRS and CDR2 YFSETQ. This CDR3 has 15 amino acids. V lost 4 bases and J lost 7; bases outside the gene matches: 7. Time point described: week 23, last vaccination. With topical imiquimod, each dose of the vaccine consisted of 300 ug of mutant IDH1 20-mer peptide. Sequenced here: PBMCs, sampled from a glioma patient whose treatment included an IDH1 peptide vaccine. The receptor was isolated from a man aged 25 to 40 with glioma. The chain joins TRBV5-1 to TRBJ2-3; 12 nucleotides align to TRBD2. CDR3 coding DNA: TGCGCCAGCAGCCCCCCGACTAGCGGGGGTTATACGCAGTATTTT. This encodes CASSPPTSGGYTQYF. Filled out from reference TRBV5-1 and TRBJ2-3, the complete variable domain reads KAGVTQTPRYLIKTRGQQVTLSCSPISGHRSVSWYQQTPGQGLQFLFEYFSETQRNKGNFPGRFSGRQFSNSRSEMNVSTLELGDSALYLCASSPPTSGGYTQYFGPGTRLTVL.